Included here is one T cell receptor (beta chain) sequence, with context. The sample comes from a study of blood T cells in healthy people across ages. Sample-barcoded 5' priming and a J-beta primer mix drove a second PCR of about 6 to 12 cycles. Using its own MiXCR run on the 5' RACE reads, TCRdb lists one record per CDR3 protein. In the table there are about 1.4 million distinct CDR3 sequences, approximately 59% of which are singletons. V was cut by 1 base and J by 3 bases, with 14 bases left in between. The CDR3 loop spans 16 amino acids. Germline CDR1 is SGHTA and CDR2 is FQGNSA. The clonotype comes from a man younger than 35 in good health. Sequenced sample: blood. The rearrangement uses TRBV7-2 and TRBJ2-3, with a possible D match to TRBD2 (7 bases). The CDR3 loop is CASSLGWGGLTDTQYF. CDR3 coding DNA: TGTGCCAGCAGCTTAGGATGGGGGGGCTTGACAGATACGCAGTATTTT.